This is a list of T cell receptor beta chains from one sample in a study of blood T cell repertoires in COVID-19. Using immunoSEQ multiplex PCR, the repertoire was profiled, and TCRdb retains in-frame clones only, with some absent. The repertoire includes approximately 120,000 clones, more than 80% of them detected once, and around 1.1% sits in the top ten. Sequencing was done on a sample of peripheral blood. All receptors come from a human donor in a cohort sampled during active COVID-19. CDR3s include the opening cysteine and the closing phenylalanine or tryptophan. Fields, in order: V gene, J gene, clone size, D gene, CDR3 DNA, CDR3 protein. D genes are given only for firm matches. Clone sizes are given selectively: once, few, many, or a class where the clone is expanded.

V: TRBV5-5
J: TRBJ1-5
size: .
D: .
DNA: TGTGCCAGCAGCTTCTCTACTTATCAGCCCCAGCATTTT
CDR3: CASSFSTYQPQHF

V: TRBV19
J: TRBJ2-1
size: .
D: .
DNA: TGTGCCAGTAGTATTGCCGGAGACAATGAGCAGTTCTTC
CDR3: CASSIAGDNEQFF

V: TRBV7-2
J: TRBJ2-7
size: .
D: TRBD1
DNA: TGTGCCAGCAGCCCACCCCGAGGACAGGGGCACGAGCAGTACTTC
CDR3: CASSPPRGQGHEQYF

V: TRBV9
J: TRBJ2-6
size: .
D: .
DNA: TGTGCCAGCAGCGGGGGGACAAGGAGGGCCAACGTCCTGACTTTC
CDR3: CASSGGTRRANVLTF

V: TRBV3-1/TRBV3-2
J: TRBJ2-3
size: .
D: .
DNA: TGTGCCAGCAGCCAAGATGTATCGGGTATTGGTACAGATACGCAGTATTTT
CDR3: CASSQDVSGIGTDTQYF

V: TRBV7-9
J: TRBJ1-2
size: .
D: .
DNA: TGTGCCAGCAGCACAGATGCTGGCTATGGCTACACCTTC
CDR3: CASSTDAGYGYTF

V: TRBV5-4
J: TRBJ1-2
size: few
D: .
DNA: TGTGCCAGCAGCCCCAGACAAAGAGGAGGATATGGCTACACCTTC
CDR3: CASSPRQRGGYGYTF

V: TRBV2
J: TRBJ2-1
size: .
D: .
DNA: TGTGCCAGCAGATCAATAAGAGGACGTAGCGGCGATGAGCAGTTCTTC
CDR3: CASRSIRGRSGDEQFF

V: TRBV6-2/TRBV6-3
J: TRBJ2-2
size: few
D: TRBD2
DNA: TGTGCCAGCAGCCTACTAGCGGGAGGGGTCACCGGGGAGCTGTTTTTT
CDR3: CASSLLAGGVTGELFF

V: TRBV24-1
J: TRBJ1-2
size: .
D: .
DNA: TGTGCCACCAGTGACCCTGGAGGGGGCTACACCTTC
CDR3: CATSDPGGGYTF

V: TRBV19
J: TRBJ2-7
size: .
D: TRBD1
DNA: TGTGCCAGTAGTATCCGGGACAGATACGAGCAGTACTTC
CDR3: CASSIRDRYEQYF

V: TRBV11-2
J: TRBJ2-3
size: .
D: TRBD2
DNA: TGTGCCAGCAGCTTAGAGCGGGGGAACACAGATACGCAGTATTTT
CDR3: CASSLERGNTDTQYF

V: TRBV3-1/TRBV3-2
J: TRBJ2-7
size: .
D: .
DNA: TGTGCCAGCAGCCAGCAGCGGGCCTACGAGCAGTACTTC
CDR3: CASSQQRAYEQYF

V: TRBV6-5
J: TRBJ1-1
size: .
D: .
DNA: TGTGCCAGCAGGGGCAGGTATGAAGCTTTCTTT
CDR3: CASRGRYEAFF

V: TRBV19
J: TRBJ1-2
size: .
D: .
DNA: TGTGCCAGTGAGCCACAGAGATACTATGGCTACACCTTC
CDR3: CASEPQRYYGYTF

V: TRBV2
J: TRBJ1-2
size: many
D: .
DNA: TGTGCCAGCAGTGGCGGGTCGGAGGTGGATGGCTACACCTTC
CDR3: CASSGGSEVDGYTF

V: TRBV7-3
J: TRBJ1-1
size: .
D: TRBD1
DNA: TGTGCCAGCAGCTTGACAGGGTCGTTGAGCACTGAAGCTTTCTTT
CDR3: CASSLTGSLSTEAFF

V: TRBV5-8
J: TRBJ2-3
size: .
D: TRBD2
DNA: TGTGCCAGCAGCTTGACGGCGGGGGGGAGCACAGATACGCAGTATTTT
CDR3: CASSLTAGGSTDTQYF

V: TRBV19
J: TRBJ2-2
size: .
D: TRBD1
DNA: TGTGCCAGTCTCGGACAGGGCGCCGGGGAGCTGTTTTTT
CDR3: CASLGQGAGELFF

V: TRBV5-5
J: TRBJ1-1
size: .
D: .
DNA: TGTGCCAGCAGCTTGGGCGGGACTTTGGAAGCTTTCTTT
CDR3: CASSLGGTLEAFF

V: TRBV10-3
J: TRBJ2-7
size: .
D: .
DNA: TGTGCCATCAGTGAAACAGGGCGCGAGCAGTACTTC
CDR3: CAISETGREQYF

V: TRBV9
J: TRBJ1-2
size: .
D: .
DNA: TGTGCCAGCAGCGTAGTTCGACGGCCCGTCGTCGAGGCCTTC
CDR3: CASSVVRRPVVEAF

V: TRBV19
J: TRBJ1-4
size: .
D: .
DNA: TGTGCCAGTAGTATAGGAGAACTTAAGAACGAAAAACTGTTTTTT
CDR3: CASSIGELKNEKLFF

V: TRBV24-1
J: TRBJ2-3
size: .
D: .
DNA: TGTGCCACCAGTGATTTGGGCGGGAACAGACAAACAGATACGCAGTATTTT
CDR3: CATSDLGGNRQTDTQYF

V: TRBV25-1
J: TRBJ2-5
size: .
D: TRBD1
DNA: TGTGCCAGCAGGTACCAGGGGGCCCTAGGAGAGACCCAGTACTTC
CDR3: CASRYQGALGETQYF

V: TRBV6-5
J: TRBJ1-4
size: .
D: TRBD1
DNA: TGTGCCAGCAGTTACTTGGGACAGGGGGGCGAAAAACTGTTTTTT
CDR3: CASSYLGQGGEKLFF

V: TRBV21-1
J: TRBJ2-4
size: .
D: .
DNA: TGTGCCAGCAGCACCCGAGTCCGCGGGAGGGGAAACATTCAGTACTTC
CDR3: CASSTRVRGRGNIQYF

V: TRBV5-5
J: TRBJ1-1
size: .
D: .
DNA: TGTGCCAGCAGCTTGGCCGTGGCAGGGCGGACTGAAGCTTTCTTT
CDR3: CASSLAVAGRTEAFF

V: TRBV3-1/TRBV3-2
J: TRBJ2-2
size: .
D: TRBD2
DNA: TGTGCCAGCAGCCGGGGAGTAGCGGGACCCGGGGAGCTGTTTTTT
CDR3: CASSRGVAGPGELFF

V: TRBV4-3
J: TRBJ2-6
size: .
D: .
DNA: TGCGCCAGCAGCCAAGATCCGGGAGGGGGCATATCTGGGGCCAACGTCCTGACTTTC
CDR3: CASSQDPGGGISGANVLTF

V: TRBV7-9
J: TRBJ1-1
size: once
D: TRBD1
DNA: TGTGCCAGCAGCTTAGGGACAGGAAAAACTGAAGCTTTCTTT
CDR3: CASSLGTGKTEAFF

V: TRBV28
J: TRBJ1-2
size: once
D: .
DNA: TGTGCCAGCAGTTTAGGGGTTGGAGGGGGGGCGCGAGGCTACACCTTC
CDR3: CASSLGVGGGARGYTF

V: TRBV5-4
J: TRBJ1-4
size: .
D: .
DNA: TGTGCCAGCAGCTTGGCGTCGGATGAAAAACTGTTTTTT
CDR3: CASSLASDEKLFF

V: TRBV7-2
J: TRBJ2-7
size: .
D: TRBD2
DNA: TGTGCCAGCAGCTTAGAAGCGGGAGTACCCGAGCAGTACTTC
CDR3: CASSLEAGVPEQYF

V: TRBV7-9
J: TRBJ1-3
size: .
D: TRBD1
DNA: TGTGCCAGCAGCTTAACCGGGACAGGGGGCGAAACTGGAAACACCATATATTTT
CDR3: CASSLTGTGGETGNTIYF

V: TRBV6-1
J: TRBJ2-1
size: .
D: TRBD2
DNA: TGTGCCAGCAGTGAAAGAACTAGCGGGGGAAATGAGCAGTTCTTC
CDR3: CASSERTSGGNEQFF

V: TRBV5-8
J: TRBJ2-7
size: .
D: .
DNA: TGTGCCAGCAGCTTCCAGGGGGGCTCCTACGAGCAGTACTTC
CDR3: CASSFQGGSYEQYF

V: TRBV10-3
J: TRBJ1-1
size: .
D: TRBD1
DNA: TGTGCCATCACCTTGGGACAGGGTGGCACTGAAGCTTTCTTT
CDR3: CAITLGQGGTEAFF

V: TRBV6-8
J: TRBJ2-1
size: .
D: .
DNA: TGTGCCAGCAATCTAAACGGATCGGGGGACAATGAGCAGTTCTTC
CDR3: CASNLNGSGDNEQFF

V: TRBV6-5
J: TRBJ2-7
size: .
D: TRBD1
DNA: TGTGCCAGCAGTACCGGGACAGGGGGTTACGAGCAGTACTTC
CDR3: CASSTGTGGYEQYF

V: TRBV5-1
J: TRBJ2-5
size: .
D: .
DNA: TGCGCCAGCAGCTTGGGAGGGGGGGGTCAAGAGACCCAGTACTTC
CDR3: CASSLGGGGQETQYF

V: TRBV18
J: TRBJ1-2
size: .
D: TRBD1
DNA: TGTGCCAGCTCACCGCAGGGGGCCGCGGGAGGCTACACCTTC
CDR3: CASSPQGAAGGYTF

V: TRBV3-1/TRBV3-2
J: TRBJ2-1
size: .
D: TRBD2
DNA: TGTGCCAGCAGCCAATTCCTCTTAGCGGGGGGGCGAAATGAGCAGTTCTTC
CDR3: CASSQFLLAGGRNEQFF

V: TRBV10-2
J: TRBJ1-3
size: few
D: TRBD1
DNA: TGCGCCAGCAGTAATACAGGGGTATCTGGAAACACCATATATTTT
CDR3: CASSNTGVSGNTIYF

V: TRBV28
J: TRBJ2-7
size: .
D: .
DNA: TGTGCCAGCAGGGGGGACATCTACGAGCAGTACTTC
CDR3: CASRGDIYEQYF

V: TRBV5-4
J: TRBJ2-7
size: .
D: TRBD2
DNA: TGTGCCAGCAGCTTGGAGCCTAGCGGTATTTACGAGCAGTACTTC
CDR3: CASSLEPSGIYEQYF

V: TRBV19
J: TRBJ1-5
size: .
D: .
DNA: TGTGCCAGTAGTATTAAACAAGGAGTCAGAAGCAATCAGCCCCAGCATTTT
CDR3: CASSIKQGVRSNQPQHF

V: TRBV12-3/TRBV12-4
J: TRBJ1-1
size: .
D: .
DNA: TGTGCCAGCAGTTTATATCCGAACACTGAAGCTTTCTTT
CDR3: CASSLYPNTEAFF

V: TRBV7-9
J: TRBJ1-2
size: .
D: .
DNA: TGTGCCAGCAGCTTAGCAGGGACTAGACCTAACTATGGCTACACCTTC
CDR3: CASSLAGTRPNYGYTF

V: TRBV10-3
J: TRBJ1-1
size: .
D: .
DNA: TGTGCCATCAGTGAGAGGGGTGACACTGAAGCTTTCTTT
CDR3: CAISERGDTEAFF

V: TRBV6-5
J: TRBJ1-5
size: .
D: TRBD1
DNA: TGTGCCAGCAGCTGGACAGGGAGGGGAGATCAGCCCCAGCATTTT
CDR3: CASSWTGRGDQPQHF